The T cell receptor (beta chain) described here comes from a study of T cell responses to AZD1222 COVID-19 vaccine. This CDR3 comprises 15 residues. CDR1 is MNHEY and CDR2 is SVGAGI in the germline V gene. V lost 0 bases, J lost 5 bases, and 11 bases lay in between. Worth noting for this clone: Antigen specificity is unknown.

Notes on the study in general: Among the donors, most were white British and more were female, and clonal diversity was possibly underestimated. With dominance at 160-218 and 743-854, vaccine-associated CD4 TCRs spanned spike. Vaccination with two AZD1222 doses was followed by a rise in Spike-specific TCR breadth and depth.

Profiling relied on immunoSEQ multiplex PCR, and the TCRdb table lists in-frame clones only, not all of them. The repertoire includes about 120,000 clones, 70% to 90% of them detected once, and 3.5% to 4.5% sits in the top ten. The chain links TRBV6-5 to TRBJ1-5, with D possibly TRBD1 on 6 matching bases. The sequencing used peripheral blood, collected on day 0 of AZD1222 vaccination. The sequence came from an adult in good health. The CDR3 nucleotides read TGTGCCAGCAGTTACTCAACGGGGGCGGATCAGCCCCAGCATTTT. Its protein is CASSYSTGADQPQHF.